The source of this TCR beta chain is a study of shared T cell receptors in the human thymus. J gave up 2 bases and V 5 bases, and 7 bases lay outside the gene matches. Germline V lookup: CDR1 SGHNT, CDR2 YENEEA. The CDR3 runs 15 residues. TCRdb's copy holds only in-frame clones and misses some; the assay was immunoSEQ multiplex PCR. This sample has hundreds of thousands of clones; 85% to 95% occur once, and the top ten carry approximately 0.02%. The specimen sequenced was thymocytes. The chain joins TRBV11-3 to TRBJ2-3; 7 bases are a match to TRBD1. The TCR sequence derives from a human donor. In nucleotides, the CDR3 is TGTGCCAGCAGCACCCGACAGGGTTCCACAGATACGCAGTATTTT. Translating it yields CASSTRQGSTDTQYF. The entire variable domain, with the rest obtained from reference TRBV11-3 and TRBJ2-3, is as follows: EAGVVQSPRYKIIEKKQPVAFWCNPISGHNTLYWYLQNLGQGPELLIRYENEEAVDDSQLPKDRFSAERLKGVDSTLKIQPAELGDSAVYLCASSTRQGSTDTQYFGPGTRLTVL.